The following is a T cell receptor beta chain sequence with its context. This entry is derived from a study of blood T cell repertoires in COVID-19. Whole-study context: From the United States, Italy and Spain came samples of acute and convalescent COVID-19. PBMCs, B-cell-depleted T cells, or T cells provided the cDNA or gDNA that made up the material.

The CDR3 has 14 amino acids. Per the germline V gene, CDR1 is SGHAT and CDR2 is FQNNGV. The V and J ends lost 5 bases and 1 base, in that order; junction bases with no gene match: 3. Source study methods: Quantification of nucleated cells was approximated via reference gene primer amplification. Profiling relied on immunoSEQ multiplex PCR, and the TCRdb table lists in-frame clones only, not all of them. D and trimming were read from the DNA, whereas the V and J calls and clone size are those reported in that table. This table holds under 300,000 clones, 83% found once. This rearrangement joins TRBV11-2 to TRBJ1-1, with TRBD1 matching over 8 bases. The sequenced material came from peripheral blood. This clonotype was sampled from a man aged 55 to 70 who had recovered from COVID-19. The CDR3 DNA follows: TGTGCCAGCAGCGTTGGACAGGGGAACACTGAAGCTTTCTTT. Encoded protein: CASSVGQGNTEAFF. Together with reference TRBV11-2 and TRBJ1-1, the CDR3 gives the full variable domain: EAGVAQSPRYKIIEKRQSVAFWCNPISGHATLYWYQQILGQGPKLLIQFQNNGVVDDSQLPKDRFSAERLKGVDSTLKIQPAKLEDSAVYLCASSVGQGNTEAFFGQGTRLTVV.